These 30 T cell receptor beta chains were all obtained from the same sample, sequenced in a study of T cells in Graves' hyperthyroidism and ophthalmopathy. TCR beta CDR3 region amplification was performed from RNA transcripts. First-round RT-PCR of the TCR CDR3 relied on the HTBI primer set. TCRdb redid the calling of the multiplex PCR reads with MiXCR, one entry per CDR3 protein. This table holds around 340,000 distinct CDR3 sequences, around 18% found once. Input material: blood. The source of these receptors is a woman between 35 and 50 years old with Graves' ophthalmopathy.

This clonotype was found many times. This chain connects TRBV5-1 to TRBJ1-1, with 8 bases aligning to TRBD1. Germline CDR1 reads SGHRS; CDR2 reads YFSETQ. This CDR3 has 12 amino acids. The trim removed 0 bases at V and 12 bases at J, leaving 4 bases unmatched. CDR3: CASSLGQGFPFF. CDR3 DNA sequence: TGCGCCAGCAGCTTGGGACAGGGGTTTCCTTTCTTT.

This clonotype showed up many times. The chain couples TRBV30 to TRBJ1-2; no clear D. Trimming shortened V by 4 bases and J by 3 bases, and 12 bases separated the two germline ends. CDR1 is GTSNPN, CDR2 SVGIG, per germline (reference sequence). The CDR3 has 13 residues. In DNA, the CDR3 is TGTGCCTGGACTTCCCGGGGATACTATGGCTACACCTTC. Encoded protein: CAWTSRGYYGYTF.

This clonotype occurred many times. CDR3 sequence: CASGEGTYEQYF. CDR3 bases: TGTGCCAGCGGCGAAGGGACCTACGAGCAGTACTTC. The V gene is TRBV11-2, the J gene TRBJ2-7; no definite D call. The CDR3 is made up of 12 amino acids. Per germline, CDR1 SGHAT and CDR2 FQNNGV. Trimming pared 8 bases from V and 2 bases from J, leaving 10 bases between.

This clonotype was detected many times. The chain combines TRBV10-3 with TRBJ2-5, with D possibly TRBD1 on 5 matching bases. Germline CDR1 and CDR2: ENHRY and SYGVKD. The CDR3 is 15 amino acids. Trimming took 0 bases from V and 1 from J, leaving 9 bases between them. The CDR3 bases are TGTGCCATCAGTGAGTCGACGACAGTCCAAGAGACCCAGTACTTC. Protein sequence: CAISESTTVQETQYF.

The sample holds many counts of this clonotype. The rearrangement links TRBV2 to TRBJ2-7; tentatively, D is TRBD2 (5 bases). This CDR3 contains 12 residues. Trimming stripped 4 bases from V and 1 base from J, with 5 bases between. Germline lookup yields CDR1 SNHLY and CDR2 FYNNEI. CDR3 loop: CASSAGSYEQYF. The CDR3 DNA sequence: TGTGCCAGCAGTGCGGGGTCCTACGAGCAGTACTTC.

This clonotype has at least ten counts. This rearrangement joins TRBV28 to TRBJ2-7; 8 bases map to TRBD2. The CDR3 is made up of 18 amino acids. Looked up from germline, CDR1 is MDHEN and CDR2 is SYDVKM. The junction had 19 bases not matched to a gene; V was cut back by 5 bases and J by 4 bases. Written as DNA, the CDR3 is TGTGCCAGCAGTCAAGAACTCCTCAAGGACAGCGGGAGATACGAGCAGTACTTC. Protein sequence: CASSQELLKDSGRYEQYF.

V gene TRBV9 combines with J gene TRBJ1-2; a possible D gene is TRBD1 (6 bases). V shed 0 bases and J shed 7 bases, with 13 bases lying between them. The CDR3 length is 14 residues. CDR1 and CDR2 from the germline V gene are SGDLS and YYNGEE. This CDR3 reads CASSVGGGASGYTF. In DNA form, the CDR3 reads TGTGCCAGCAGCGTAGGTGGGGGGGCAAGTGGCTACACCTTC.

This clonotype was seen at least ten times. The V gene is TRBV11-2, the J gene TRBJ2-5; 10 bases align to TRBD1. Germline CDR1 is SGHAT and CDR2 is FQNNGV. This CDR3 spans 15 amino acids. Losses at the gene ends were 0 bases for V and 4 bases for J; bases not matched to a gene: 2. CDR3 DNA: TGTGCCAGCAGCTTAGATGGGACAGGGGTAGAGACCCAGTACTTC. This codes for CASSLDGTGVETQYF.

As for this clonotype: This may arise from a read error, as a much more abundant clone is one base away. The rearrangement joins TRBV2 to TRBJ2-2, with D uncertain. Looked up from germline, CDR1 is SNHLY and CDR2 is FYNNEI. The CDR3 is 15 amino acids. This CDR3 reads CVSSEGGYNTGELFF. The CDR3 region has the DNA TGTGTCAGCAGTGAAGGTGGCTACAACACCGGGGAGCTGTTTTTT.

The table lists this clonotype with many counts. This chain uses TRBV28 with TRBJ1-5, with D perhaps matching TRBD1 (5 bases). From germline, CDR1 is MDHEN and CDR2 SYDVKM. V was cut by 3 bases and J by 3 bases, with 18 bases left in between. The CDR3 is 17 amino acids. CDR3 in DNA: TGTGCCAGCAGTTTGAGGATGGGGGGGTGGTACAATCAGCCCCAGCATTTT. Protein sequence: CASSLRMGGWYNQPQHF.

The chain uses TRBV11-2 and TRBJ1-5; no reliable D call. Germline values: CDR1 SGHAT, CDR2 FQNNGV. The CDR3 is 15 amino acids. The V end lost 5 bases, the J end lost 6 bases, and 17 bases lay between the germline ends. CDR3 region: CASSPRLGKAQPQHF. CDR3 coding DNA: TGTGCCAGCAGCCCCCGGCTTGGCAAGGCTCAGCCCCAGCATTTT.

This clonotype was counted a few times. The CDR3 is CASSQAQYSGRVDRETQYF. In DNA, the CDR3 is TGCGCCAGCAGCCAAGCCCAATATAGCGGGAGGGTGGATCGGGAGACCCAGTACTTC. V gene TRBV4-1 combines with J gene TRBJ2-5, with TRBD2 matching over 11 bases. CDR1 and CDR2 (germline): MGHRA, YSYEKL. Trimming removed 1 base from V and 5 bases from J; junction bases left unmatched: 15. The CDR3 length is 19 residues.

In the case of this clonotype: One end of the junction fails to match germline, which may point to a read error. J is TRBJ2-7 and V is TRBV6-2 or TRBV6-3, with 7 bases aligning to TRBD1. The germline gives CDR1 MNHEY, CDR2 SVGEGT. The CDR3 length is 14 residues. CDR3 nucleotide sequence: TGTGCCAGCGTTAGAGTATTAGGGGGCTACGAGCAGTGCTTC. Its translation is CASVRVLGGYEQCF.

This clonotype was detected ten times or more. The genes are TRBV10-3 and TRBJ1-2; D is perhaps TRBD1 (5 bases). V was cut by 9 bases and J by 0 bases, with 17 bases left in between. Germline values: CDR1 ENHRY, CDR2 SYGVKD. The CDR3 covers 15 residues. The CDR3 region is CAISRDRDSNYGYTF. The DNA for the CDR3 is TGTGCCATTTCCCGTGATAGGGACTCTAACTATGGCTACACCTTC.

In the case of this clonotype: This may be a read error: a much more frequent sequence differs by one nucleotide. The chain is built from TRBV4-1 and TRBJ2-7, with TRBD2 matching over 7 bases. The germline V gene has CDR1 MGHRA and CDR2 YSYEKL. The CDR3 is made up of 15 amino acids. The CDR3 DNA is TGCGTCAGCAGCCCGATCTCTAGCGGTCCCTACGAGCAGTACTTC. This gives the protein CVSSPISSGPYEQYF.

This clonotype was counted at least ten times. CDR3 loop: CASSYRLLDEQFF. As DNA, the CDR3 is TGTGCCAGCAGTTACCGATTGTTGGATGAGCAGTTCTTC. V and J are TRBV6-5 and TRBJ2-1; D is ambiguous. CDR1 and CDR2 (germline): MNHEY, SVGAGI. The V and J ends lost 2 bases and 8 bases respectively, with 10 bases between them. CDR3 size: 13 residues.

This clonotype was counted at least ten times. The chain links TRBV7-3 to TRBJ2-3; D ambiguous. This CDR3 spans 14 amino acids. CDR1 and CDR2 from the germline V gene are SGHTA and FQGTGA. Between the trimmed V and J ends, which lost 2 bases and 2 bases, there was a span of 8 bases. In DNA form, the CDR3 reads TGTGCCAGCAGCTTAGAGCTCACCACAGATACGCAGTATTTT. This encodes CASSLELTTDTQYF.

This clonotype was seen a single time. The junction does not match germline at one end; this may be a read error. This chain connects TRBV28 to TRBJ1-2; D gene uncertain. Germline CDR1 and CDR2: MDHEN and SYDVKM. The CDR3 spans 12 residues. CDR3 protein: CASNPELGGYIF. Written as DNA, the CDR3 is TGTGCCAGCAACCCTGAACTCGGAGGCTACATCTTC.

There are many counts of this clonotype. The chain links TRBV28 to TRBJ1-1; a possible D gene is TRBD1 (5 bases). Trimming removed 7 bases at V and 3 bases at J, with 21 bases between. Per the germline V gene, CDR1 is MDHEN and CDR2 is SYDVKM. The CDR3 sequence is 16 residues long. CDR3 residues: CASIPNWGSGDTEAFF. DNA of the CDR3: TGTGCCAGCATCCCCAATTGGGGCAGCGGGGACACTGAAGCTTTCTTT.

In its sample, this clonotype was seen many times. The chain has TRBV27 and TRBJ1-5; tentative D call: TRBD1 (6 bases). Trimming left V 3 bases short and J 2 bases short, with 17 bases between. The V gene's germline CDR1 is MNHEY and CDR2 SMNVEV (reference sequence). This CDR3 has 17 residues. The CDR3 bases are TGTGCCAGCAGTTTCTCATGGGGCAGGGGAGGCAATCAGCCCCAGCATTTT. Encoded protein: CASSFSWGRGGNQPQHF.

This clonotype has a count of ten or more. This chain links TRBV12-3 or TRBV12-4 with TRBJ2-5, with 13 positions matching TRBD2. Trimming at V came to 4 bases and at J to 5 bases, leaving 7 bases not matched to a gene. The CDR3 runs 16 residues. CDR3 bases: TGTGCCAGCAGTTCCCGACTAGCGGGAGGCTGGGAGACCCAGTACTTC. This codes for CASSSRLAGGWETQYF.

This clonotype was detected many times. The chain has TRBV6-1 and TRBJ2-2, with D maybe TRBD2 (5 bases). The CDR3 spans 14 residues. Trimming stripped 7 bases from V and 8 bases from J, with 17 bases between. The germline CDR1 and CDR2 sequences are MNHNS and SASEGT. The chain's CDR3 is CASKGGEAAGELFF. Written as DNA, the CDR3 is TGTGCCAGCAAGGGTGGCGAAGCGGCGGGGGAGCTGTTTTTT.

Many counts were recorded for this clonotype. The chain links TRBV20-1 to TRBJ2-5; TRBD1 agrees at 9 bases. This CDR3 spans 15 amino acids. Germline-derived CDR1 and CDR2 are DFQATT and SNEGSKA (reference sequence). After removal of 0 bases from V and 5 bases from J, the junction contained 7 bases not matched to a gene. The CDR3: CSARDQQGARETQYF. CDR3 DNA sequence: TGCAGTGCTAGAGATCAACAGGGGGCCCGGGAGACCCAGTACTTC.

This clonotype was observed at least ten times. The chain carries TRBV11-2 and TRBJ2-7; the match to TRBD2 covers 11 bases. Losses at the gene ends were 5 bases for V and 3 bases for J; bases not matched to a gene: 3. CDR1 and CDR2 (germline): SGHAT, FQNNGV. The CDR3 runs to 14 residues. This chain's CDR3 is CASSRLAGIYEQYF. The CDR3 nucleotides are TGTGCCAGCAGCCGACTAGCGGGAATCTACGAGCAGTACTTC.

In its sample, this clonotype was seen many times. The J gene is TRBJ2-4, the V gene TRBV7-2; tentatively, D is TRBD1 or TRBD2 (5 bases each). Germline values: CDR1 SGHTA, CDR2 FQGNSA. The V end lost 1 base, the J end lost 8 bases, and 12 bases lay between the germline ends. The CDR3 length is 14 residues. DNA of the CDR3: TGTGCCAGCAGCTTAGTCCGTGGGGGTGACATTCAGTACTTC. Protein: CASSLVRGGDIQYF.

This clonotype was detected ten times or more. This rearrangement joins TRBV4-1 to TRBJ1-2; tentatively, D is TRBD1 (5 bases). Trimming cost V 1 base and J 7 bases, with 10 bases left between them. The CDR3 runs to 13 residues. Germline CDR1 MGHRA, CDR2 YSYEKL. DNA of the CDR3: TGCGCCAGCAGCCAAGGGGGCGCTCTTGGCTACACCTTC. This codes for CASSQGGALGYTF.

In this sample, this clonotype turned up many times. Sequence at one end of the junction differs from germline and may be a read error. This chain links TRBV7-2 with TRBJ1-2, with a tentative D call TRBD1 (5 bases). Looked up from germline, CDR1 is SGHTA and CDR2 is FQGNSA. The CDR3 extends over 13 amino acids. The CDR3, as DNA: TGTGCCAGCAGTTTAGGCAGGGCCTATGGCTACACCTTC. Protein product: CASSLGRAYGYTF.

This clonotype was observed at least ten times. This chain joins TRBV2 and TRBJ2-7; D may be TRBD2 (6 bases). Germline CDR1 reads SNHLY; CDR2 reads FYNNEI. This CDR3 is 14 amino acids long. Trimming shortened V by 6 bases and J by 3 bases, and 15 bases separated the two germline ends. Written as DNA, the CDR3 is TGTGCCAGCAGACGGGACGGCGGGATCTACGAGCAGTACTTC. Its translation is CASRRDGGIYEQYF.

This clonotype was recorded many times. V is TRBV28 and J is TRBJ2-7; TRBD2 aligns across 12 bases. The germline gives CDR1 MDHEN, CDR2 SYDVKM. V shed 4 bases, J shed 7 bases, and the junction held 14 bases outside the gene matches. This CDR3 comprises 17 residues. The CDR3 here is CASSSPTRTSGIGEQYF. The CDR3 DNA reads TGTGCCAGCAGTTCCCCCACCCGGACTAGCGGGATCGGGGAGCAGTACTTC.

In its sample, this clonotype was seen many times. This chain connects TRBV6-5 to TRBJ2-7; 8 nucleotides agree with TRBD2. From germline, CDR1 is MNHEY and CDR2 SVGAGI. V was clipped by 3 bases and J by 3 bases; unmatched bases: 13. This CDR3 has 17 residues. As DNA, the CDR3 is TGTGCCAGCAGTTATACTGTTTCAGCGGGGGCCAGCTACGAGCAGTACTTC. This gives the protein CASSYTVSAGASYEQYF.